This T cell receptor beta chain was sequenced for a study of kidney transplant recipient with SARS-CoV-2 infection. This clonotype occurred many times. A single record per CDR3 protein comes from TCRdb applying MiXCR to the reads. The table records 200,000 to 300,000 distinct CDR3 sequences, 25% to 30% of them present only once. The V gene's germline CDR1 is MNHGY and CDR2 SAAAGT. The CDR3 sequence is 17 residues long. V was trimmed by 5 bases and J by 4 bases, leaving 23 bases between them. The chain employs TRBV6-8 and TRBJ1-2; D ambiguous. The TCR originated in a male patient aged 25 to 39 who had COVID-19 and was a kidney transplant recipient. Some T cells may have originated in the graft donor. The specimen was a blood sample, collected at baseline and between days 110 and 120 from a kidney transplant recipient. CDR3 region: CASSSRVRSRKTYGYTF. CDR3 DNA: TGTGCCAGCAGTAGTAGAGTACGCTCTAGAAAGACCTATGGCTACACCTTC.